A single sample gave rise to the 18 T cell receptor beta chains below, sequenced in a study of cytomegalovirus exposure and HLA in healthy donors. Both 60 Vbeta primers and 13 Jbeta primers went into the PCR. Profiling relied on immunoSEQ multiplex PCR, and the TCRdb table lists in-frame clones only, not all of them. The data contain roughly 180,000 clones, approximately 88% of them singletons. Sample: PBMCs. The receptors originated from a boy younger than 18 in good health and CMV-seronegative.

The V call is TRBV19, the J call TRBJ2-3; 10 nucleotides agree with TRBD2. Germline V gene sequence: CDR1 LNHDA, CDR2 SQIVND (reference sequence). V was pared by 0 bases and J by 3 bases, with 3 bases of the junction left unmatched. This CDR3 contains 16 residues. The CDR3 region has the DNA TGTGCCAGTAGTATAGAAGTGGGACTAGCGACAGATACGCAGTATTTT. This sequence encodes CASSIEVGLATDTQYF.

The chain couples TRBV6-6 to TRBJ1-2; D is perhaps TRBD1 (6 bases). Looked up from germline, CDR1 is MNHNY and CDR2 is SVGAGI (reference sequence). The CDR3 length is 12 residues. Trimming removed 6 bases at V and 6 bases at J, with 11 bases between. The CDR3 loop reads CASRRTANGYTF. DNA of the CDR3: TGTGCCAGCAGGAGGACAGCGAATGGCTACACCTTC.

The V call is TRBV7-9, the J call TRBJ2-1, with TRBD2 as a possible D gene (5 bases). This CDR3 is built from 15 residues. V shed 5 bases and J shed 0 bases, with 11 bases lying between them. From germline, CDR1 is SEHNR and CDR2 FQNEAQ (reference sequence). The CDR3 loop reads CASSRREGSYNEQFF. CDR3 DNA: TGTGCCAGCAGCCGACGCGAGGGCTCCTACAATGAGCAGTTCTTC. Looking up the rest from reference TRBV7-9 and TRBJ2-1 gives the full variable domain: DTGVSQNPRHKITKRGQNVTFRCDPISEHNRLYWYRQTLGQGPEFLTYFQNEAQLEKSRLLSDRFSAERPKGSFSTLEIQRTEQGDSAMYLCASSRREGSYNEQFFGPGTRLTVL.

The V and J genes are TRBV30 and TRBJ2-1, with 10 bases fitting TRBD2. CDR1 and CDR2 (germline): GTSNPN, SVGIG (reference sequence). There are 16 residues in the CDR3. The V segment lost 3 bases and the J segment 4 bases; nucleotides outside the gene matches: 9. The CDR3 DNA sequence: TGTGCCTGGAGGTCGCTAGCGGGAGATCCTTACAATGAGCAGTTCTTC. Translating gives CAWRSLAGDPYNEQFF.

The V gene is TRBV5-6, the J gene TRBJ2-1; D might be TRBD1 (6 bases). CDR1 and CDR2 from the germline V gene are SGHDT and YYEEEE. V gave up 1 base and J gave up 10 bases, with 12 bases separating them. There are 13 residues in the CDR3. Here the CDR3 DNA reads TGTGCCAGCAGCTTGATTGGGGGACACGAGCAGTTCTTC. Protein product: CASSLIGGHEQFF.

Here the CDR3 reads CASSRGQTGELFF. The DNA for the CDR3 is TGTGCCAGCTCTCGAGGACAGACCGGGGAGCTGTTTTTT. The rearrangement links TRBV18 to TRBJ2-2; a weak D match, TRBD1 (6 bases). Germline CDR1 reads KGHSH; CDR2 reads LQKENI. The CDR3 has 13 residues. Trimming stripped 6 bases from V and 5 bases from J, with 10 bases between.

V usage is TRBV28 and J usage is TRBJ2-2; D may be TRBD1 (6 bases). The CDR3 spans 14 residues. Trimming removed 8 bases at V and 2 bases at J, with 12 bases between. Germline-derived CDR1 and CDR2 are MDHEN and SYDVKM. In DNA form, the CDR3 reads TGTGCCAGCCGGGGACAAATAAACACCGGGGAGCTGTTTTTT. Translating gives CASRGQINTGELFF.

This chain joins TRBV30 and TRBJ2-1; TRBD2 matches 9 bases. Germline V CDR1 and CDR2: GTSNPN, SVGIG (reference sequence). J was trimmed by 7 bases and V by 0 bases; bases with no gene match: 4. There are 14 residues in the CDR3. The CDR3 nucleotides read TGTGCCTGGAGTGTTAGCGGGGGCCCAAATGAGCAGTTCTTC. This encodes CAWSVSGGPNEQFF.

This chain connects TRBV15 to TRBJ1-5; D gene uncertain. Trimming took 9 bases from V and 0 from J, leaving 9 bases between them. This CDR3 contains 13 residues. Per the germline V gene, CDR1 is LNHNV and CDR2 is YYDKDF (reference sequence). The CDR3 DNA sequence: TGTGCCACTACAGAGAATAGCAATCAGCCCCAGCATTTT. Translated, it gives CATTENSNQPQHF.

The chain links TRBV29-1 to TRBJ2-3; 10 nucleotides align to TRBD2. Germline V lookup: CDR1 SQVTM, CDR2 ANQGSEA. J lost 2 bases, V lost 1 base, and 6 bases had no gene match. The CDR3 contains 16 residues. The CDR3 loop is CSVEGPSGGPTDTQYF. The CDR3 coding sequence is TGCAGCGTTGAAGGCCCTAGCGGGGGTCCCACAGATACGCAGTATTTT.

This clone was recorded only once. The chain joins TRBV30 to TRBJ2-7, with a tentative D call TRBD1 (7 bases). V was pared by 7 bases and J by 6 bases, with 22 bases between. The CDR3 totals 14 residues. The V gene's germline CDR1 is GTSNPN and CDR2 SVGIG (reference sequence). The CDR3 is CASARQGPGGEQYF. In DNA, the CDR3 is TGTGCCTCCGCCCGACAGGGCCCCGGGGGCGAGCAGTACTTC.

The chain links TRBV27 to TRBJ2-7, with D unclear. Germline V lookup: CDR1 MNHEY, CDR2 SMNVEV (reference sequence). Deletions cut 5 bases from V and 4 bases from J, with 15 bases between. This CDR3 contains 14 residues. CDR3: CASSPSYYSYEQYF. In DNA, the CDR3 is TGTGCCAGCAGTCCCTCCTACTACTCATACGAGCAGTACTTC.

The chain employs TRBV5-6 and TRBJ1-4; 10 positions agree with TRBD1. The CDR3 extends over 13 amino acids. The ends lost 4 bases at V and 10 bases at J; junction bases unmatched: 4. The V gene's germline CDR1 is SGHDT and CDR2 YYEEEE. This chain's CDR3 is CASSPWTGGKLFF. DNA for the CDR3: TGTGCCAGCAGCCCCTGGACAGGGGGAAAACTGTTTTTT.

This clone was detected only once. V usage is TRBV7-9 and J usage is TRBJ2-2; unclear D gene. Germline CDR1 reads SEHNR; CDR2 reads FQNEAQ (reference sequence). The CDR3 has 13 residues. Trimming removed 5 bases at V and 6 bases at J, with 10 bases between. Here the CDR3 reads CASSPHGAGELFF. DNA for the CDR3: TGTGCCAGCAGCCCCCACGGTGCCGGGGAGCTGTTTTTT.

The rearrangement links TRBV19 to TRBJ1-2; TRBD1 matches at 7 bases. This CDR3 comprises 15 residues. CDR1 and CDR2 from the germline V gene are LNHDA and SQIVND (reference sequence). The trim removed 5 bases at V and 7 bases at J, leaving 13 bases unmatched. The CDR3 DNA follows: TGTGCCAGTAGTGGAATATCGGGACAGAGCGGTGGCTACACCTTC. It codes for CASSGISGQSGGYTF.

The chain carries TRBV12-5 and TRBJ1-1, with D maybe TRBD1 (5 bases). Germline V gene lookup returns CDR1 LGHNT and CDR2 FRNRAP. CDR3 length: 16 residues. Trimming left V 4 bases short and J 4 bases short, with 19 bases between. CDR3: CASGSPGGGGSTEAFF. DNA for the CDR3: TGTGCTAGTGGTTCCCCCGGGGGGGGAGGTAGCACTGAAGCTTTCTTT. The variable domain in full, with the rest retrieved from reference TRBV12-5 and TRBJ1-1, is DARVTQTPRHKVTEMGQEVTMRCQPILGHNTVFWYRQTMMQGLELLAYFRNRAPLDDSGMPKDRFSAEMPDATLATLKIQPSEPRDSAVYFCASGSPGGGGSTEAFFGQGTRLTVV.

V gene TRBV6-1 combines with J gene TRBJ2-2, with a tentative D call TRBD2 (6 bases). V was pared by 4 bases and J by 0 bases, with 12 bases between. Per the germline V gene, CDR1 is MNHNS and CDR2 is SASEGT. CDR3 length equals 16 residues. CDR3 nucleotides: TGTGCCAGCAGTGCCTTAGCGGTGCCGAACACCGGGGAGCTGTTTTTT. Protein sequence: CASSALAVPNTGELFF.

The rearrangement joins TRBV19 to TRBJ2-2; a possible D gene is TRBD1 (6 bases). From germline, CDR1 is LNHDA and CDR2 SQIVND (reference sequence). V lost 0 bases to trimming and J lost 7 bases, with 15 bases between them. This CDR3 region has 16 residues. The CDR3 reads CASSIDLRTAIGELFF. The CDR3 DNA reads TGTGCCAGTAGTATAGATCTGAGGACAGCTATCGGGGAGCTGTTTTTT.